This TCR beta chain was obtained from a study of memory B cells and T cells in multiple sclerosis (dated by TCRdb to the late 2010s). Broadly, across the study: The study compared TCR beta repertoires of autoproliferating peripheral T cells with brain lesion-infiltrating T cells in multiple sclerosis patients. TCR sequencing included two multiple sclerosis patients for whom either brain lesions at autopsy or brain-infiltrating cells from biopsy were available.

V is reduced by 3 bases and J by 7 bases, leaving a spacing of 16 bases between them. From a lookup of the germline V gene, CDR1 and CDR2 are MNHEY and SVGAGI. Measured from the cysteine to the phenylalanine, the CDR3 is 16 residues long. Left in the record is the CDR3 DNA by itself, 48 bases read in frame from the first base. Autoproliferating (CFSEdim) and non-proliferating (CFSEhi) T cell fractions were sequenced separately after stimulus-free culture of CFSE-labeled PBMCs. In total, more than 45 million CFSE-labeled PBMCs were cultured without stimulus for 7 days, after which replicate wells were pooled. PBMCs were labeled with around 0.5 uM CFSE and cultured without exogenous stimuli in serum-free AIM-V medium. Before use, PBMCs were isolated by Ficoll density gradient centrifugation and cryopreserved. Live 7-AAD-negative cells were sorted on a FACSAria III, washed with PBS, and frozen at -80 degrees C as dry pellets.

Results and caveats for the whole study, not just this receptor: Clone-set sizes varied between compartments, which affected the numbers of shared clonotypes and made normalization necessary.

The immunoSEQ Platform was used to amplify TCRbeta CDR3 regions from extracted genomic DNA. Multiplex PCR, high-throughput sequencing and a vendor bioinformatics pipeline were combined in the immunoSEQ assay. Processing in the source paper ran as follows. Non-productive sequences and CDR3s under 4 amino acids long were removed, and the clonotype frequencies in each sample were recalculated. In immunoSEQ Analyzer 2.0, shared clonotypes were identified as those with identical CDR3 amino acid, V gene and J gene sequences. Repertoire overlap was normalized by dividing shared clonotype counts by the product of both clone-set sizes, scaled by 1000 into arbitrary units. The source is immuneACCESS, and TCRdb retained only in-frame sequences with V and J called. Part of the clones is not carried over; for the studies checked, unresolved V genes explain less than half of this, and the remainder is unexplained. V and J calls and clone size are as listed in that table; D and trimming were resolved from the DNA. The sample table lists around 12,000 clones, about 83% of them with a count of one. The ten largest clones capture 2.8% of the sample.

On this clone: This clone's antigen is unknown. No base qualities exist here, and no much larger clone lies one base off it.

The chain links TRBV6-5 with TRBJ1-6; confidence is insufficient to name the D gene. The sequenced sample consisted of PBMCs from blood kept in culture. This sequence originates from a human donor with multiple sclerosis. The CDR3 protein sequence reads: CASSYSGLGWNSPLHF. The nucleotide sequence reads TGTGCCAGCAGTTATAGCGGGCTAGGCTGGAATTCACCCCTCCACTTT.